The clone carrying this T cell receptor beta chain occurred a few times. What it binds is not known. Germline V CDR1 and CDR2: SEHNR, FQNEAQ (reference sequence). Trimming removed 5 bases from V and 2 bases from J, with 15 bases in between. The CDR3 covers 15 residues. The data were obtained in a study of T cell repertoires in cytomegalovirus infection. Study-wide context: Recently described HLA-C-restricted plus well-studied HLA-B-restricted CMV epitopes were used. Both CMV infection and a matching HLA type were indicated by public TCR beta signatures. Study-level results: Based on cumulative public TCR beta family frequency, carriers of CMV plus the relevant HLA were identified.

TCRdb recomputed calls from the reads with MiXCR, one row per CDR3 protein. The table lists a few hundred thousand distinct CDR3 sequences, around two fifths of them singletons. The sequence derives from a human donor in good health (CMV status not recorded). Some clones in this sample may be carry-over from other donors' samples. Here the sequenced sample was cultured PBMCs, taken from culture after CMV antigen stimulation. The rearrangement links TRBV7-9 to TRBJ1-1, with D uncertain. The chain's CDR3 is CASSRPGSRNTEAFF. CDR3 bases: TGTGCCAGCAGCCGGCCGGGCAGCCGAAACACTGAAGCTTTCTTT.